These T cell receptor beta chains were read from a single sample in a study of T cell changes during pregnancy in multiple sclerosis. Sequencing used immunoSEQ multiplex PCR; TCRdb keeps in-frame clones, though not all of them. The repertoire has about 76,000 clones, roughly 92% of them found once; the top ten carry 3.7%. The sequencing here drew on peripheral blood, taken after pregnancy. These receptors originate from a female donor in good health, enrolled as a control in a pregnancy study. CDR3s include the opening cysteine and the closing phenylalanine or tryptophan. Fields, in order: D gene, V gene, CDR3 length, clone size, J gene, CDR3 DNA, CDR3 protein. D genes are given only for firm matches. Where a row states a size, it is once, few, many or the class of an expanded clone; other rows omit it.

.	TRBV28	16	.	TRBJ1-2	TGTGCCAGCAGTTTATTTTACAGGGCTAGCGGCTATGGCTACACCTTC	CASSLFYRASGYGYTF
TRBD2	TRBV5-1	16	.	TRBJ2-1	TGCGCCAGCAGCTCAGCCCTCTCACTAGCGGGTATTGAGCAGTTCTTC	CASSSALSLAGIEQFF
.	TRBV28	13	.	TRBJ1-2	TGTGCCAGCAGGCTACAGGGAATTTGGGGCTACACCTTC	CASRLQGIWGYTF
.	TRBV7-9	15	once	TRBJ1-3	TGTGCCAGCAGCCCGGCCAGGGGTTCTGGAAACACCATATATTTT	CASSPARGSGNTIYF
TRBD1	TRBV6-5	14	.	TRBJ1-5	TGTGCCAGCAGTAAAGGGGACAGTAATCAGCCCCAGCATTTT	CASSKGDSNQPQHF
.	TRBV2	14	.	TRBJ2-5	TGTGCCAGCAGTGAAGTTCTTAGCGGAGAGACCCAGTACTTC	CASSEVLSGETQYF
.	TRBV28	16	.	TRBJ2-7	TGTGCCAGCAGTTTTAACAGGGTGGGGGACACCTACGAGCAGTACTTC	CASSFNRVGDTYEQYF
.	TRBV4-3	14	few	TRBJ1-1	TGCGCCAGCAGCCAAGACCCGGGGAACACTGAAGCTTTCTTT	CASSQDPGNTEAFF
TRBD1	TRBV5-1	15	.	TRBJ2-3	TGCGCCAGCAGCCCCAACAGGGGGCGCGCAGATACGCAGTATTTT	CASSPNRGRADTQYF
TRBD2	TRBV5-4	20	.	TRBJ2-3	TGTGCCAGCAACCCGAGGGACAGAAGACTAGCGGACTCTAGCACAGATACGCAGTATTTT	CASNPRDRRLADSSTDTQYF
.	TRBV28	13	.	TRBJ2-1	TGTGCCAGCAGTTTTAGCCCCGGGAATGAGCAGTTCTTC	CASSFSPGNEQFF
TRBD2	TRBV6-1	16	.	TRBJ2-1	TGTGCCAGCAGTGAATTTGAGGGACTAGCGGGAGGAACGCAGTTCTTC	CASSEFEGLAGGTQFF
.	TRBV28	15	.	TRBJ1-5	TGTGCCAGCAACTCCGGGGGGCTCGGGGCTCAGCCCCAGCATTTT	CASNSGGLGAQPQHF
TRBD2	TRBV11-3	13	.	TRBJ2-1	TGTGCCAGCAGTGGGCGGGGGGACAATGAGCAGTTCTTC	CASSGRGDNEQFF
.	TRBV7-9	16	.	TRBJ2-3	TGTGCCAGCAGCCCGCTCGGGAGTACTAGCACAGATACGCAGTATTTT	CASSPLGSTSTDTQYF
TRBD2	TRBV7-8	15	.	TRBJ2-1	TGTGCCAGCAGCTTACTGCGGGAGGGCCCTACTGAGCAGTTCTTC	CASSLLREGPTEQFF
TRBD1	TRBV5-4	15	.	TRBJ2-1	TGTGCCAGCAGCTTGGAACAGGGGGACTACAATGAGCAGTTCTTC	CASSLEQGDYNEQFF
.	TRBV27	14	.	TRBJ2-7	TGTGCCAGCAGTTTTAGGGGTGTCTCGGACGAGCAGTACTTC	CASSFRGVSDEQYF
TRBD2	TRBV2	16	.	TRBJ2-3	TGTGCCAGCAGGGGTATCCGGGAGGTGAGCACAGATACGCAGTATTTT	CASRGIREVSTDTQYF
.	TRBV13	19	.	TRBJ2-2	TGTGCCAGCAGCTTATTTCTGACAGGCCCAGATTTTTACACCGGGGAGCTGTTTTTT	CASSLFLTGPDFYTGELFF
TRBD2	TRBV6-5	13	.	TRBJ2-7	TGTGCCACCGGGGAGGGACCGGTGGGCGAGCAGTACTTC	CATGEGPVGEQYF
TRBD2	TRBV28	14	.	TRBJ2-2	TGTGCTCGCCGGACTAGCGGGGGTACCGGGGAGCTGTTTTTT	CARRTSGGTGELFF
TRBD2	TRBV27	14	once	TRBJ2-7	TGTGCCAGCAGTTTAACCGGGAGGTACTACGAGCAGTACTTC	CASSLTGRYYEQYF
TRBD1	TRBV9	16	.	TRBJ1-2	TGTGCCAGCAGCGTAGCGGCGGGACAGCGTAACTATGGCTACACCTTC	CASSVAAGQRNYGYTF
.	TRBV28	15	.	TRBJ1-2	TGTGCCAGCAGGTCCACGTCAGGGGCGGTCTATGGCTACACCTTC	CASRSTSGAVYGYTF
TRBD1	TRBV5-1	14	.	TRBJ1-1	TGCGCCAGCAACACAGGGGGAGGTCACACTGAAGCTTTCTTT	CASNTGGGHTEAFF
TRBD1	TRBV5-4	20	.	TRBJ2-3	TGTGCCAGCAGCTTAGGGGGTCTTTCGAGGGGGCCGCGATTTACAGATACGCAGTATTTT	CASSLGGLSRGPRFTDTQYF
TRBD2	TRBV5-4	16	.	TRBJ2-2	TGTGCCAGCAGCCTACTAGCGGGGGACCTCACCGGGGAGCTGTTTTTT	CASSLLAGDLTGELFF
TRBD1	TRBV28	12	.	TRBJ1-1	TGTGCCAGCAGTTTACGGACAGGGGAAGCTTTCTTT	CASSLRTGEAFF
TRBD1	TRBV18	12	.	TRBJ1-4	TGTGCCAGCTCGACAGGGAGTGAAAAACTGTTTTTT	CASSTGSEKLFF
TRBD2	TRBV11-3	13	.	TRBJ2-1	TGTGCCAGCAGCTTGGGACTAGCCAATGAGCAGTTCTTC	CASSLGLANEQFF
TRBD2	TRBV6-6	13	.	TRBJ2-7	TGTGCCAGCAACCTAAGCGGGAGAAACGAGCAGTACTTC	CASNLSGRNEQYF
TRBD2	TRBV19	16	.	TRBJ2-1	TGTGCCAGTAGTATAGATCTTGCGGGGGGGTACAATGAGCAGTTCTTC	CASSIDLAGGYNEQFF
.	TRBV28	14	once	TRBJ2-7	TGTGCCAGCAGTCCCCCGGGGGGCAGGTACGAGCAGTACTTC	CASSPPGGRYEQYF
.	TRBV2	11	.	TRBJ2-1	TGTGCCAGCAGTGAATTGCAGGAGCAGTTCTTC	CASSELQEQFF
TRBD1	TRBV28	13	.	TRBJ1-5	TGTGCCAGCAGTACAGGGGGGGATCAGCCCCAGCATTTT	CASSTGGDQPQHF
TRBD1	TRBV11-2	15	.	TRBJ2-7	TGTGCCAGCAGCTCCACTCAGGGGGCGCTGAACGAGCAGTACTTC	CASSSTQGALNEQYF
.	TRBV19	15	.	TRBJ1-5	TGTGCCAGTAGTATAGCGAACAGGGATATTCAGCCCCAGCATTTT	CASSIANRDIQPQHF
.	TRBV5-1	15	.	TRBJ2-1	TGCGCCAGCAGCATAGACGGGAGCACCTACAATGAGCAGTTCTTC	CASSIDGSTYNEQFF
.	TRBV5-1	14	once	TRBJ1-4	TGCGCCAGCAGCTCCCGAGGGCTGTCTGAAAAACTGTTTTTT	CASSSRGLSEKLFF
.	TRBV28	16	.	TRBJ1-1	TGTGCCAGCAGCCCTAGGGGTGCGGAGAAGGGCACTGAAGCTTTCTTT	CASSPRGAEKGTEAFF
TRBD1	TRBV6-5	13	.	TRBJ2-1	TGTGCCAGCAGTTACCAGACAGGGGATGAGCAGTTCTTC	CASSYQTGDEQFF
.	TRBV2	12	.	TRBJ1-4	TGTGCCAGCTTCAAGGAGAATGAAAAACTGTTTTTT	CASFKENEKLFF
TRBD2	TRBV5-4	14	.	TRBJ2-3	TGTGCCAGCAGCTTGGGGGAGGGGAGGGATACGCAGTATTTT	CASSLGEGRDTQYF
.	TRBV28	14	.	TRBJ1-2	TGTGCCAGCAGTTTTTCGACAGGTATCTATGGCTACACCTTC	CASSFSTGIYGYTF
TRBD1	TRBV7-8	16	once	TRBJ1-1	TGTGCCAGCAGCTTAGGGGGGACAGGTGATAGCACTGAAGCTTTCTTT	CASSLGGTGDSTEAFF